This TCR beta chain is drawn from a study of cytomegalovirus exposure and HLA in healthy donors. The assay was immunoSEQ multiplex PCR, and TCRdb's table has in-frame clones only and misses some. The sample yields about 73,000 clones, approximately 96% seen once. As regards this clone: As yet, its antigen is unknown.

Study-wide results and caveats: A few CMV-associated chains were confirmed in vitro to be specific for CMV antigens. Cytomegalovirus association was listed for 164 TCR beta chains.

Trimming left V 0 bases short and J 7 bases short, with 15 bases between. From germline, CDR1 is SEHNR and CDR2 FQNEAQ (reference sequence). There are 16 residues in the CDR3. The receptor's source is a man in his late teens or twenties in good health and CMV-seronegative. What was sequenced was PBMCs. This chain links TRBV7-9 with TRBJ1-4; no reliable D call. CDR3 bases: TGTGCCAGCAGCTTAGCCCCTGGCGGTTTGGGTGAAAAACTGTTTTTT. This gives the protein CASSLAPGGLGEKLFF.